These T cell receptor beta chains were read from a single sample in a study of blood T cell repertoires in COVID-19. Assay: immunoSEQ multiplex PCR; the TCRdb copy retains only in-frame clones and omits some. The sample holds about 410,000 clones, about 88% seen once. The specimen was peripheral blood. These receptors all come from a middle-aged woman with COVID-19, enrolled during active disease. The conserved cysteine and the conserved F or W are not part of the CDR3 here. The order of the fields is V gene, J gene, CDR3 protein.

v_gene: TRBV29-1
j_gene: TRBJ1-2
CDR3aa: SVEGTGRYGYT

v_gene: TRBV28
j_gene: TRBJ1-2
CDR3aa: ASSSPLGGQDYGYT

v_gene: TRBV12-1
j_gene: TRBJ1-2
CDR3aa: ASSPLPRTGGPPLYGYT

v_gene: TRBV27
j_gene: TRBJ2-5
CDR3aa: ASSNRGGQETQY

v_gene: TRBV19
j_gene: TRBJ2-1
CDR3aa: ASSIRGGSPLNEQF

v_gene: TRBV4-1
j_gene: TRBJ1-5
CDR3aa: ASSPLGRGWGNQPQH

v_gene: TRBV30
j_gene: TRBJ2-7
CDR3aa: ACSTSGSRAYEQY

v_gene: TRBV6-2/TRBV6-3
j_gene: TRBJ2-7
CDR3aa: ASSFHRDRDVREQY

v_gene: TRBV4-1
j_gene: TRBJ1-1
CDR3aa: ASSLAQGAHNEAF

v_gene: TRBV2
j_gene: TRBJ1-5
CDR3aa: ASSFTGRNQPQH